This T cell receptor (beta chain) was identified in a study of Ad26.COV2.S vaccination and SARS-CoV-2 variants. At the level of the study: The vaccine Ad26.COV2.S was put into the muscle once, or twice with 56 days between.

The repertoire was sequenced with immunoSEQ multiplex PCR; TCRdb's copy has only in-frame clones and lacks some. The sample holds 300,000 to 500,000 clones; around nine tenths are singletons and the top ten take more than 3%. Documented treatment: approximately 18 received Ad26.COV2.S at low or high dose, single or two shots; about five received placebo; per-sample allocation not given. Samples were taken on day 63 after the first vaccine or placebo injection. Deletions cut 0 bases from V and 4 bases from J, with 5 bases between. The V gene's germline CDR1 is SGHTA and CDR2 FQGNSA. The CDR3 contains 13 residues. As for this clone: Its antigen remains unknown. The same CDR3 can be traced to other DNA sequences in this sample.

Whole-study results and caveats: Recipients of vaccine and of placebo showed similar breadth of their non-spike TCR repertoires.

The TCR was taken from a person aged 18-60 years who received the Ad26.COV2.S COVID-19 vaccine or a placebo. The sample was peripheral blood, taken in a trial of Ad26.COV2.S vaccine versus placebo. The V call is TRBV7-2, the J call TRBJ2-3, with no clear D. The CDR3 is CASSLARADTQYF. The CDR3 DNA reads TGTGCCAGCAGCTTAGCGCGAGCAGATACGCAGTATTTT.